Shown below are 26 T cell receptor beta chains from a single sample sequenced in a study of cytomegalovirus exposure and HLA in healthy donors. Both 60 Vbeta primers and 13 Jbeta primers went into the PCR. The method was immunoSEQ multiplex PCR; TCRdb's version includes in-frame clones alone and lacks a portion of them. The sample holds some 130,000 clones, around 85% seen once. What was sequenced was PBMCs. These receptors were taken from a boy aged 5-17 years in good health and CMV-seronegative.

J is TRBJ2-1 and V is TRBV27; 7 bases map to TRBD2. CDR1 MNHEY and CDR2 SMNVEV come from the germline V gene (reference sequence). Germline trimming cut 3 bases from V and 4 bases from J; bases unmatched to any gene: 9. This CDR3 has 16 amino acids. The CDR3 bases are TGTGCCAGCAGTTTTCGGGGGGAGCGCCTTTACAATGAGCAGTTCTTC. It is translated as CASSFRGERLYNEQFF.

The chain combines TRBV11-2 with TRBJ1-2; no firm D call. Germline assignment: CDR1 SGHAT and CDR2 FQNNGV. This CDR3 has 12 amino acids. Trimming took off 5 bases at V and 8 bases at J, with 12 bases between the two ends. CDR3 sequence reads: CASSLGPGGYTF. The CDR3 DNA is TGTGCCAGCAGCCTCGGCCCGGGGGGCTACACCTTC. The full variable domain, completed using reference TRBV11-2 and TRBJ1-2, is EAGVAQSPRYKIIEKRQSVAFWCNPISGHATLYWYQQILGQGPKLLIQFQNNGVVDDSQLPKDRFSAERLKGVDSTLKIQPAKLEDSAVYLCASSLGPGGYTFGSGTRLTVV.

The chain employs TRBV7-6 and TRBJ2-6, with D tentatively TRBD2 (5 bases). Germline-derived CDR1 and CDR2 are SGHVS and FNYEAQ. The CDR3 loop spans 14 amino acids. Trimming left V 3 bases short and J 2 bases short, with 5 bases between. The CDR3 spells CASSFGAGANVLTF. In nucleotides, the CDR3 is TGTGCCAGCAGCTTCGGGGCTGGGGCCAACGTCCTGACTTTC.

The V and J genes are TRBV19 and TRBJ1-1; D perhaps matches TRBD1 (6 bases). The CDR3 consists of 17 residues. V was shortened by 4 bases and J by 3 bases, with 21 bases between the two germline ends. Looked up from germline, CDR1 is LNHDA and CDR2 is SQIVND (reference sequence). CDR3 coding DNA: TGTGCCAGTAGTAAAGGACCAGTAGGGGGGGACCACACTGAAGCTTTCTTT. Translating gives CASSKGPVGGDHTEAFF.

Turning to this clone: A junction boundary mismatches the germline segment, possibly from a read error. This chain joins TRBV7-9 and TRBJ1-2; 8 bases are a match to TRBD1. The CDR3 runs 13 residues. Germline CDR1 and CDR2: SEHNR and FQNEAQ (reference sequence). CDR3 region: CSSSPPDRELGTF. CDR3 nucleotide sequence: TGTTCCAGCAGCCCCCCGGACAGGGAACTGGGTACCTTC.

The chain joins TRBV30 to TRBJ1-5, with TRBD1 as a possible D gene (5 bases). From germline, CDR1 is GTSNPN and CDR2 SVGIG (reference sequence). The CDR3 is 13 residues long. CDR3 in DNA: TGTGCGTTGGGCGGGGGTAACAATCAGCCCCAGCATTTT. Its translation: CALGGGNNQPQHF.

The chain combines TRBV4-1 with TRBJ1-1, with D possibly being TRBD1 (6 bases). V was clipped by 2 bases and J by 0 bases, with 13 bases between them. CDR3 length: 16 amino acids. Germline lookup yields CDR1 MGHRA and CDR2 YSYEKL. The CDR3 DNA reads TGCGCCAGCAGCCAAAAGGGGGGGGACTTGAACACTGAAGCTTTCTTT. Encoded protein: CASSQKGGDLNTEAFF.

This chain links TRBV5-6 with TRBJ2-2; maybe TRBD2 (5 bases). V was pared by 4 bases and J by 5 bases, with 15 bases between. Per germline, CDR1 SGHDT and CDR2 YYEEEE. CDR3 size: 15 residues. The CDR3 DNA reads as TGTGCCAGCAGCGACGGGCTCCGCGGGACCGGGGAGCTGTTTTTT. This sequence encodes CASSDGLRGTGELFF.

There are a few counts of this clone. This chain links TRBV6-5 with TRBJ1-5, with D possibly TRBD1 on 6 matching bases. This CDR3 is built from 15 residues. V lost 4 bases to trimming and J lost 3 bases, with 13 bases between them. The V gene's germline CDR1 is MNHEY and CDR2 SVGAGI. The CDR3 nucleotides read TGTGCCAGCAGTTCCCGGACAGAAACCAATCAGCCCCAGCATTTT. Translating it yields CASSSRTETNQPQHF.

This clone was seen a single time. One end of the junction is discordant with germline, which a read error may explain. The gene calls are TRBV27 and TRBJ1-5, with D perhaps matching TRBD1 (5 bases). From germline, CDR1 is MNHEY and CDR2 SMNVEV (reference sequence). The CDR3 covers 17 residues. CDR3 DNA: TGTGCCAGCAGTTTATCAGGGGCCGCAAATAGCAATCAGCCCCGGCATTTT. It is translated as CASSLSGAANSNQPRHF.

The CDR3 is CASSLEDSYTDTQYF. The DNA for the CDR3 is TGCGCCAGCAGCTTGGAAGACAGTTACACAGATACGCAGTATTTT. This rearrangement joins TRBV5-1 to TRBJ2-3; maybe TRBD1 (5 bases). This CDR3 spans 15 amino acids. Germline CDR1 is SGHRS and CDR2 is YFSETQ. V was cut by 0 bases and J by 2 bases, with 10 bases left in between.

V gene TRBV4-3 combines with J gene TRBJ2-1; unclear D gene. Germline CDR1 reads LGHNA; CDR2 reads YSLEER. The V end was cut by 0 bases, the J end by 9 bases, with 12 bases between. The CDR3 is 14 residues long. CDR3: CASSQDKYAVEQFF. In DNA form, the CDR3 reads TGCGCCAGCAGCCAAGATAAGTATGCGGTTGAGCAGTTCTTC.

CDR3 in DNA: TGTGCCAGCAGCCAGCGGGTCGGGGGGGATACGCAGTATTTT. Translating it yields CASSQRVGGDTQYF. This chain connects TRBV6-5 to TRBJ2-3; 7 bases match TRBD2. Germline values: CDR1 MNHEY, CDR2 SVGAGI. After removal of 6 bases from V and 6 bases from J, the junction contained 9 bases not matched to a gene. The CDR3 extends over 14 amino acids.

The chain links TRBV27 to TRBJ1-2, with TRBD1 identical over 7 bases. The V gene's germline CDR1 is MNHEY and CDR2 SMNVEV (reference sequence). Trimming removed 5 bases from V and 4 bases from J; junction bases left unmatched: 10. The CDR3 runs 15 residues. CDR3 region: CASSPLRQGGYGYTF. The CDR3 DNA is TGTGCCAGCAGTCCCCTACGACAGGGTGGCTATGGCTACACCTTC.

This clone was seen a handful of times. Germline is not matched at one junction end, which may reflect a read error. The chain links TRBV7-7 to TRBJ1-1; D is unclear. The CDR3 has 13 residues. The germline V gene has CDR1 SSHAT and CDR2 FNYEAQ (reference sequence). The CDR3 DNA follows: TGTGCTAGCAGCCCTCCCCTTTCCAGCGAGGCTTTCTTT. Its translation: CASSPPLSSEAFF. The complete variable domain, with remaining parts taken from reference TRBV7-7 and TRBJ1-1, reads GAGVSQSPRYKVTKRGQDVTLRCDPISSHATLYWYQQALGQGPEFLTYFNYEAQPDKSGLPSDRFSAERPEGSISTLTIQRTEQRDSAMYRCASSPPLSSEAFFGQGTRLTVV.

V and J are TRBV30 and TRBJ2-3, with 8 bases aligning to TRBD1. Germline V CDR1 and CDR2: GTSNPN, SVGIG (reference sequence). The ends lost 3 bases at V and 1 base at J; junction bases unmatched: 3. The CDR3 is made up of 14 amino acids. Written as DNA, the CDR3 is TGTGCCTGGAGGTCGGACAGGGGCACAGATACGCAGTATTTT. Translation: CAWRSDRGTDTQYF.

The chain employs TRBV5-1 and TRBJ2-7; TRBD2 matches 16 bases. In germline, CDR1 is SGHRS, CDR2 YFSETQ. The CDR3 is made up of 16 amino acids. After removal of 3 bases from V and 4 bases from J, the junction contained 4 bases not matched to a gene. CDR3 bases: TGCGCCAGCAGCTCGGGACTAGCGGGAGGGCTTTACGAGCAGTACTTC. It yields the protein CASSSGLAGGLYEQYF.

This chain uses TRBV6-6 with TRBJ2-7; D remains unclear. V shed 6 bases and J shed 2 bases, with 11 bases lying between them. In germline, CDR1 is MNHNY, CDR2 SVGAGI (reference sequence). The CDR3 totals 13 residues. CDR3: CASSRDPPYEQYF. CDR3 in DNA: TGTGCCAGCAGCCGAGATCCGCCCTACGAGCAGTACTTC.

The sample holds a few counts of this clone. This rearrangement joins TRBV7-9 to TRBJ1-5, with TRBD1 as a possible D gene (5 bases). Germline-derived CDR1 and CDR2 are SEHNR and FQNEAQ (reference sequence). V was shortened by 5 bases and J by 6 bases, with 11 bases between the two germline ends. The CDR3 extends over 13 amino acids. As DNA, the CDR3 is TGTGCCAGCAGCCCACAGACAGCTCAGCCCCAGCATTTT. Translated, it gives CASSPQTAQPQHF.

The rearrangement uses TRBV19 and TRBJ2-5; D perhaps matches TRBD1 (5 bases). Germline lookup yields CDR1 LNHDA and CDR2 SQIVND (reference sequence). V lost 3 bases, J lost 1 base, and 9 bases lay in between. This CDR3 is 14 amino acids long. CDR3 sequence (DNA): TGTGCCAGTAGTATTCAACAGGCCCAAGAGACCCAGTACTTC. Protein sequence: CASSIQQAQETQYF.

The chain combines TRBV2 with TRBJ2-1, with TRBD1 matching over 7 bases. Germline V gives CDR1 SNHLY, CDR2 FYNNEI. The V segment lost 0 bases and the J segment 14 bases; nucleotides outside the gene matches: 7. The length of the CDR3 is 13 residues. For the CDR3, the DNA is TGTGCCAGCAGTGAAGCGCCGACAGGGCGTAAGTTCTTC. Amino acid sequence: CASSEAPTGRKFF.

This clone was observed once. V gene TRBV11-2 combines with J gene TRBJ1-3; 7 nucleotides agree with TRBD1. Trimming removed 6 bases from V and 1 base from J; junction bases left unmatched: 3. The CDR3 length is 14 residues. CDR1 and CDR2 (germline): SGHAT, FQNNGV. The CDR3 DNA is TGTGCCAGCAGGTTGACAGGGTCTGGAAACACCATATATTTT. Its translation: CASRLTGSGNTIYF.

CDR3 sequence (DNA): TGCAGCGCAGCTAGGAGCTCCTACAATGAGCAGTTCTTC. Translation: CSAARSSYNEQFF. The chain combines TRBV29-1 with TRBJ2-1; D is unclear. The V gene lost 7 bases and the J gene lost 0 bases, with 10 bases spanning the gap. The CDR3 loop spans 13 amino acids. The V gene's germline CDR1 is SQVTM and CDR2 ANQGSEA.

V gene TRBV25-1 combines with J gene TRBJ1-4; 7 bases agree with TRBD1. The J segment lost 8 bases and the V segment lost 4 bases, leaving 4 bases of the junction unmatched. The CDR3 is made up of 13 amino acids. Germline lookup yields CDR1 MGHDK and CDR2 SYGVNS. In DNA form, the CDR3 reads TGTGCCAGCAGTGGAGACAGGGACGAAAAACTGTTTTTT. Amino acid sequence: CASSGDRDEKLFF.

V usage is TRBV5-1 and J usage is TRBJ1-5; the match to TRBD1 covers 8 bases. V dropped 4 bases and J dropped 7; count of bases not matched to a gene: 10. The CDR3 contains 15 residues. Germline CDR1 reads SGHRS; CDR2 reads YFSETQ. The CDR3 nucleotides read TGCGCCAGCAGCCCGACAGGGGACTGGAAACAGCCCCAGCATTTT. This encodes CASSPTGDWKQPQHF.

The chain links TRBV7-9 to TRBJ2-7; D gene unclear. The CDR3 is 12 amino acids. V was shortened by 6 bases and J by 5 bases, with 11 bases between the two germline ends. The V gene's germline CDR1 is SEHNR and CDR2 FQNEAQ (reference sequence). CDR3 sequence: CASSQRWDEQYF. CDR3 sequence (DNA): TGTGCCAGCAGTCAGCGATGGGACGAGCAGTACTTC.